This TCR beta chain was recorded in a study of T cell clonality in common variable immunodeficiency. Whole-study results and caveats: Fewer TCRbeta clones were shared among CVID subjects than controls. Compared with healthy controls, CVID subjects showed increased TCRbeta clonality, mostly in about a third. In common variable immunodeficiency, TCR beta chains reportedly carried fewer deletions and N-nucleotide insertions.

CDR3 length equals 14 residues. The J segment lost 4 bases and the V segment lost 5 bases, leaving 7 bases of the junction unmatched. CDR1 and CDR2 from the germline V gene are SGHAT and FQNNGV. Only a few counts were recorded for this clone. Its specificity is not known. The missing CDR3 end, 3 residues past where the read stops, is filled in from the germline J gene. Sequenced by immunoSEQ multiplex PCR; TCRdb stores in-frame clones only, minus some. The data list about 28,000 clones, none observed once; roughly 27% falls to the top ten. V usage is TRBV11-2 and J usage is TRBJ1-1; TRBD1 matches 7 bases. The sample was peripheral blood mononuclear cells. The clonotype comes from a human donor with common variable immunodeficiency. Partial CDR3 DNA: TGTGCCAGCAGCATCCGACAGGGCCTCACTGAA. Amino acids: CASSIRQGLTE. The entire CDR3 protein reads CASSIRQGLTEAFF.